The 8 T cell receptor beta chains below were found in one sample sequenced in a study of blood T cells in healthy people across ages (dated by TCRdb to between 2015 and 2016). Library method: 5' RACE. Sequencing used an Illumina HiSeq 2500. The second PCR ran for about 7 to 11 cycles and used a J-beta primer mix along with a sample-barcoded 5' primer. The public reads were reanalyzed by TCRdb: fastp trimming at Q25, MiXCR alignment, in-frame beta chains only. Merged by CDR3 protein, the rows form single entries marked with the most common genes and DNA. Here the sample has some 780,000 distinct CDR3 sequences; more than 55% occur a single time. Of the sample, roughly 24% is held by the ten largest clones. The specimen sequenced was blood. The receptors here all came from a man aged 40-49 years in good health.

The V gene is TRBV7-9, the J gene TRBJ1-1; possible D gene TRBD1, 6 bases. Trimming stripped 5 bases from V and 7 bases from J, with 14 bases between. The CDR3 contains 13 residues. Germline values: CDR1 SEHNR, CDR2 FQNEAQ (reference sequence). CDR3 residues: CASSRGQFGEAFF. The DNA of the CDR3 is TGTGCCAGCAGCCGCGGACAGTTTGGTGAAGCTTTCTTT.

This chain uses TRBV27 with TRBJ1-1; a weak D match, TRBD1 (5 bases). Germline-derived CDR1 and CDR2 are MNHEY and SMNVEV (reference sequence). Deletions cut 6 bases from V and 1 base from J, with 21 bases between. This CDR3 is 17 amino acids long. The CDR3 reads CASRTLLGHKKNTEAFF. The DNA of the CDR3 is TGTGCCAGCAGAACCCTACTGGGGCACAAGAAGAACACTGAAGCTTTCTTT.

The J gene is TRBJ1-1, the V gene TRBV29-1, with D possibly being TRBD1 (5 bases). This CDR3 comprises 15 residues. The germline V gene encodes CDR1 SQVTM and CDR2 ANQGSEA. V lost 3 bases and J 0 bases, leaving 14 bases between the germline ends. CDR3 sequence: CSVDRTLGLNTEAFF. CDR3 nucleotide sequence: TGCAGCGTTGACCGGACCCTGGGGCTGAACACTGAAGCTTTCTTT.

The chain employs TRBV29-1 and TRBJ2-1; 11 positions match TRBD1. The V gene's germline CDR1 is SQVTM and CDR2 ANQGSEA. V dropped 6 bases and J dropped 7; count of bases not matched to a gene: 5. The CDR3 has 13 amino acids. The CDR3 DNA is TGCAGCGTCCCGGGACAGGGGGAGAATGAGCAGTTCTTC. As protein: CSVPGQGENEQFF.

CDR3 loop: CSARVQYNSPLHF. In DNA form, the CDR3 reads TGCAGTGCTAGAGTTCAGTATAATTCACCCCTCCACTTT. The chain couples TRBV20-1 to TRBJ1-6; D is undetermined. In germline, CDR1 is DFQATT, CDR2 SNEGSKA (reference sequence). V was clipped by 1 base and J by 4 bases, with 5 bases between them. The CDR3 is made up of 13 amino acids.

This clonotype came up a few times. The chain has TRBV3-1 and TRBJ1-2; TRBD1 aligns across 8 bases. The germline V gene encodes CDR1 LGHDT and CDR2 YNNKEL (reference sequence). V lost 6 bases to trimming and J lost 6 bases; unmatched junction nucleotides: 6. The CDR3 totals 13 residues. The CDR3 coding sequence is TGTGCCAGCAGTCAACAGGGGGGCCATGGCTACACCTTC. Its protein is CASSQQGGHGYTF.

V usage is TRBV12-5 and J usage is TRBJ2-3; 7 nucleotides line up with TRBD1. Looked up from germline, CDR1 is LGHNT and CDR2 is FRNRAP. The V segment lost 5 bases and the J segment 3 bases; nucleotides outside the gene matches: 26. The CDR3 contains 21 residues. The CDR3 sequence is CASGTLARQGRGSRGTDTQYF. Written as DNA, the CDR3 is TGTGCTAGTGGTACGCTAGCCAGACAGGGAAGGGGGAGCCGAGGGACAGATACGCAGTATTTT.

This chain links TRBV9 with TRBJ2-7, with D hard to call. CDR3 length equals 14 residues. In germline, CDR1 is SGDLS, CDR2 YYNGEE. The ends were cut back, 2 bases at V and 7 bases at J, with 16 bases in the middle. In DNA form, the CDR3 reads TGTGCCAGCAGCGTCCCACCTAATAACAATGAGCAGTACTTC. Encoded protein: CASSVPPNNNEQYF.